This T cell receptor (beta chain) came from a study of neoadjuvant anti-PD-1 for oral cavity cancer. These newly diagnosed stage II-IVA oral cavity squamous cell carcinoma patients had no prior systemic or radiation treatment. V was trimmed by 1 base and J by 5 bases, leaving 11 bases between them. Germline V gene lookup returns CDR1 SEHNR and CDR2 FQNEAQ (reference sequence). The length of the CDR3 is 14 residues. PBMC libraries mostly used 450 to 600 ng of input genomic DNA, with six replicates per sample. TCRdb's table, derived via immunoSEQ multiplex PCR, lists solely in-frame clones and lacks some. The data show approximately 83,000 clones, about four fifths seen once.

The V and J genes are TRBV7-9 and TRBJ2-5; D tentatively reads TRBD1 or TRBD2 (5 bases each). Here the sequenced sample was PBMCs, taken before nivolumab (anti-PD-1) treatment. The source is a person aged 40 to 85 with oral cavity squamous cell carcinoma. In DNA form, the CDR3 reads TGTGCCAGCAGCTTAGGGGGGTCGGGGGAGACCCAGTACTTC. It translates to CASSLGGSGETQYF.